This TCR beta chain comes out of a study of blood T cells in healthy people across ages. Looked up from germline, CDR1 is SGHRS and CDR2 is YFSETQ. The CDR3 is 16 residues long. Trimming removed 2 bases from V and 4 bases from J, with 17 bases in between. A J-beta primer mix and a sample-barcoded 5' primer were used in a second PCR of roughly 6 to 12 cycles. TCRdb reanalysed the 5' RACE reads using MiXCR and keeps one entry per CDR3 protein. The table lists more than 650,000 distinct CDR3 sequences, 22% of them singletons. The source is a man aged 65 to 85 in good health. This sequence joins TRBV5-1 and TRBJ2-3, with D tentatively TRBD1 (6 bases). Sequenced material: blood. The CDR3 is CASSFPIASGADTQYF. DNA for the CDR3: TGCGCCAGCAGCTTCCCCATAGCGTCAGGGGCAGATACGCAGTATTTT.